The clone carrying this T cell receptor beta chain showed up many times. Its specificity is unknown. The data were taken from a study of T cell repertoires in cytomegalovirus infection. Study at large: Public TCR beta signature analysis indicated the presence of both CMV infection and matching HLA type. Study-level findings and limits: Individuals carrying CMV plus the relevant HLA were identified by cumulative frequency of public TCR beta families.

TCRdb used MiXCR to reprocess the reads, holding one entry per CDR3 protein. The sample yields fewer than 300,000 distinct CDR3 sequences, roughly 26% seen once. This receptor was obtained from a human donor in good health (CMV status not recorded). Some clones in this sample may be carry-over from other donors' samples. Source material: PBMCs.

The CDR3 nucleotides read TGTGCCAGCAGTCTCGACAGATACACTGAAGCTTTCTTT. Translated, it gives CASSLDRYTEAFF. The rearrangement links TRBV28 to TRBJ1-1, with D tentatively TRBD1 (5 bases). Germline-derived CDR1 and CDR2 are MDHEN and SYDVKM. The CDR3 consists of 13 residues. With 5 bases removed from V and 3 bases from J, the gap between germline ends came to 10 bases.